A single sample gave rise to the 16 T cell receptor beta chains below, sequenced in a study of identical twins. MiXCR was run by TCRdb on the 5' RACE reads, yielding one entry per CDR3 protein. Among roughly 200,000 distinct CDR3 sequences, less than 20% were seen once, and the ten largest hold about 38%. This sample also belongs to another study, concerning T cells expressing NK-cell markers.

The sequenced material came from CD8+ T cells sorted from blood. Receptor source: a woman in her late teens or twenties in good health.

This clonotype was recorded many times. The genes are TRBV3-1 and TRBJ1-2; tentatively, D is TRBD1 (5 bases). Trimming stripped 4 bases from V and 3 bases from J, with 18 bases between. Germline CDR1 reads LGHDT; CDR2 reads YNNKEL (reference sequence). The CDR3 length is 16 residues. The CDR3 is CASSPQRFRAHYGYTF. CDR3 DNA: TGTGCCAGCAGCCCCCAACGGTTCAGGGCCCACTATGGCTACACCTTC.

This clonotype was seen more than once but under ten times. The gene calls are TRBV5-5 and TRBJ1-1, with D hard to call. Germline values: CDR1 SGHKS, CDR2 YYEKEE (reference sequence). V lost 3 bases and J lost 5, with 5 bases in between. This CDR3 comprises 11 residues. In nucleotides, the CDR3 is TGTGCCAGCAGCTCCGTAACTGAAGCTTTCTTT. Its translation: CASSSVTEAFF.

This chain uses TRBV20-1 with TRBJ2-5; 8 bases fit TRBD2. V was clipped by 4 bases and J by 2 bases; unmatched bases: 12. This CDR3 spans 16 amino acids. The V gene's germline CDR1 is DFQATT and CDR2 SNEGSKA (reference sequence). The CDR3 sequence: CSANLLTAGVQETQYF. As DNA, the CDR3 is TGCAGTGCTAACCTCCTCACAGCGGGAGTTCAAGAGACCCAGTACTTC.

The rearrangement uses TRBV12-3 or TRBV12-4 and TRBJ2-7; no clear D gene. V was shortened by 2 bases and J by 5 bases, with 10 bases between the two germline ends. This CDR3 region has 13 residues. Here the CDR3 reads CASSLLGSNEQYF. The DNA of the CDR3 is TGTGCCAGCAGTTTATTGGGGTCCAACGAGCAGTACTTC.

The V and J genes are TRBV29-1 and TRBJ2-3, with D unclear. The CDR3 covers 11 residues. Trimming pared 3 bases from V and 5 bases from J, leaving 6 bases between. The germline V gene has CDR1 SQVTM and CDR2 ANQGSEA. The CDR3 is CSVEGRDTQYF. The CDR3 DNA sequence: TGCAGCGTTGAGGGCCGAGATACGCAGTATTTT.

The J gene is TRBJ2-1, the V gene TRBV6-5, with 7 bases identical to TRBD1. The CDR3 is 12 residues long. Trimming at V came to 4 bases and at J to 10 bases, leaving 4 bases not matched to a gene. CDR1 is MNHEY, CDR2 SVGAGI, per germline. CDR3 DNA sequence: TGTGCCAGCAGTTCAAGACAGGGAGAGCAGTTCTTC. Protein sequence: CASSSRQGEQFF.

A few counts support this clonotype. This sequence joins TRBV7-8 and TRBJ2-5; TRBD1 agrees at 7 bases. The germline CDR1 and CDR2 sequences are SGHVS and FQNEAQ. The CDR3 has 14 residues. V was clipped by 2 bases and J by 3 bases; unmatched bases: 3. This CDR3 reads CASSLIGQEETQYF. The CDR3 region has the DNA TGTGCCAGCAGCTTAATAGGACAGGAAGAGACCCAGTACTTC.

This clonotype was counted only a few times. The CDR3 reads CASKSGIGLGRSEGGREQYF. The CDR3 DNA is TGTGCCAGCAAGAGCGGGATCGGACTCGGGAGGTCCGAGGGGGGACGCGAGCAGTACTTC. The chain recombines TRBV6-2 or TRBV6-3 with TRBJ2-7, with a weak D call TRBD2 (7 bases). Germline V gene data show CDR1 as MNHEY and CDR2 as SVGEGT. Between the trimmed V and J ends, which lost 7 bases and 6 bases, there was a span of 37 bases. The CDR3 covers 20 residues.

This clonotype turned up a few times. The chain uses TRBV7-9 and TRBJ2-7; the match to TRBD1 covers 7 bases. The V gene end was trimmed by 5 bases and the J gene end by 6 bases; junction bases not matched to a gene: 7. The CDR3 covers 13 residues. The germline CDR1 and CDR2 sequences are SEHNR and FQNEAQ (reference sequence). The CDR3 here is CASSETGYPEQYF. In nucleotides, the CDR3 is TGTGCCAGCAGCGAGACAGGGTACCCCGAGCAGTACTTC. Complete variable domain (other parts from reference TRBV7-9 and TRBJ2-7): DTGVSQNPRHKITKRGQNVTFRCDPISEHNRLYWYRQTLGQGPEFLTYFQNEAQLEKSRLLSDRFSAERPKGSFSTLEIQRTEQGDSAMYLCASSETGYPEQYFGPGTRLTVT.

This clonotype was recorded a few times. V gene TRBV7-8 combines with J gene TRBJ2-7, with 10 positions matching TRBD1. The CDR3 sequence is 15 residues long. The V and J ends lost 9 bases and 4 bases, in that order; junction bases with no gene match: 12. Germline CDR1 and CDR2: SGHVS and FQNEAQ. The CDR3: CASTPGQGILYEQYF. CDR3 nucleotides: TGTGCCAGTACGCCGGGACAGGGGATTTTATACGAGCAGTACTTC.

The sample holds a few counts of this clonotype. The chain uses TRBV7-2 and TRBJ2-1; 13 nucleotides agree with TRBD2. This CDR3 is built from 15 residues. Per germline, CDR1 SGHTA and CDR2 FQGNSA. Trimming at V came to 4 bases and at J to 5 bases, leaving 2 bases not matched to a gene. The CDR3: CASSWGLAGNNEQFF. The CDR3 DNA is TGTGCCAGCAGCTGGGGACTAGCGGGAAACAATGAGCAGTTCTTC.

In this sample, this clonotype turned up a few times. The chain links TRBV7-6 to TRBJ2-7; a weak D match, TRBD2 (5 bases). The CDR3 runs to 15 residues. Trimming stripped 1 base from V and 3 bases from J, with 13 bases between. Per the germline V gene, CDR1 is SGHVS and CDR2 is FNYEAQ. This CDR3 is CASSLEPGKVYEQYF. The CDR3 bases are TGTGCCAGCAGCTTAGAGCCGGGAAAGGTCTACGAGCAGTACTTC.

This clonotype showed up just a few times. The chain uses TRBV10-2 and TRBJ2-3; D is unclear. Trimming left V 3 bases short and J 3 bases short, with 7 bases between. Looked up from germline, CDR1 is WSHSY and CDR2 is SAAADI. CDR3 length: 13 amino acids. CDR3 sequence: CASSEIGTDTQYF. The CDR3 DNA is TGCGCCAGCAGTGAAATAGGGACAGATACGCAGTATTTT.

This clonotype was recorded a few times. The chain joins TRBV14 to TRBJ2-7; D remains ambiguous. Trimming pared 1 base from V and 11 bases from J, leaving 15 bases between. The V gene's germline CDR1 is SGHDN and CDR2 FVKESK. This CDR3 contains 13 residues. The CDR3 bases are TGTGCCAGCAGCCAAGGAAGGCAAACATCTGAGTACTTC. It yields the protein CASSQGRQTSEYF.

This clonotype was counted between two and nine times. The rearrangement uses TRBV5-1 and TRBJ2-6; D is unresolved. Trimming stripped 7 bases from V and 0 bases from J, with 14 bases between. The CDR3 covers 16 residues. The germline V gene encodes CDR1 SGHRS and CDR2 YFSETQ. The CDR3 DNA follows: TGCGCCAGCGGGGATCCGCGCCACTCTGGGGCCAACGTCCTGACTTTC. Translating gives CASGDPRHSGANVLTF.

This clonotype was seen repeatedly, ten times or more. This chain links TRBV10-2 with TRBJ1-1; no clear D. Between the trimmed V and J ends, which lost 4 bases and 5 bases, there was a span of 11 bases. Germline loops: CDR1 WSHSY, CDR2 SAAADI. The CDR3 runs to 13 residues. The CDR3 reads CASSVGFRTEAFF. The CDR3 nucleotides read TGCGCCAGCAGTGTTGGGTTTCGAACTGAAGCTTTCTTT.